One and the same sample provided the 24 T cell receptor beta chains below, sequenced in a study of blood T cell repertoires in COVID-19. Using immunoSEQ multiplex PCR, the repertoire was profiled, and TCRdb retains in-frame clones only, with some absent. The sample includes 250,000 to 300,000 clones, approximately 89% of them seen just once. Sequenced: PBMCs or T cells enriched from blood (not recorded which). Source of these receptors: a woman aged 55-70 years who had recovered from COVID-19.

V usage is TRBV11-2 and J usage is TRBJ2-3; no clear D gene. CDR1 is SGHAT and CDR2 is FQNNGV in the germline V gene. CDR3 length: 13 amino acids. V lost 4 bases, J lost 0 bases, and 5 bases lay in between. In DNA, the CDR3 is TGTGCCAGCAGCTCGCAGAGCACAGATACGCAGTATTTT. Translation gives CASSSQSTDTQYF. Combining the CDR3 with reference TRBV11-2 and TRBJ2-3 gives the whole variable domain EAGVAQSPRYKIIEKRQSVAFWCNPISGHATLYWYQQILGQGPKLLIQFQNNGVVDDSQLPKDRFSAERLKGVDSTLKIQPAKLEDSAVYLCASSSQSTDTQYFGPGTRLTVL.

The chain joins TRBV21-1 to TRBJ2-3; the listed D gene, TRBD2, was not tested against the DNA. TRBV21-1 represents a pseudogene. The CDR3 consists of 17 residues. The DNA of the CDR3 is TGTGCCAGCAGCAGAGTGGGACTAGCGCCATCCTTCGGTACGCAGTATTTT. Its translation is CASSRVGLAPSFGTQYF.

This chain uses TRBV28 with TRBJ1-5; TRBD1 matches at 8 bases. Germline CDR1 MDHEN, CDR2 SYDVKM. Trimming cost V 3 bases and J 1 base; bases outside gene matches: 8. The CDR3 has 17 amino acids. The CDR3: CASSFFGQGGSNQPQHF. For the CDR3, the DNA is TGTGCCAGCAGTTTTTTCGGACAGGGCGGGAGCAATCAGCCCCAGCATTTT.

The V call is TRBV5-1, the J call TRBJ2-1; D gene uncertain. The germline gives CDR1 SGHRS, CDR2 YFSETQ. This CDR3 is 13 amino acids long. V was cut by 3 bases and J by 6 bases, with 10 bases left in between. The CDR3 spells CASSWSRLNEQFF. DNA for the CDR3: TGCGCCAGCAGCTGGAGCCGGCTCAATGAGCAGTTCTTC. The complete variable domain, with remaining parts taken from reference TRBV5-1 and TRBJ2-1, reads KAGVTQTPRYLIKTRGQQVTLSCSPISGHRSVSWYQQTPGQGLQFLFEYFSETQRNKGNFPGRFSGRQFSNSRSEMNVSTLELGDSALYLCASSWSRLNEQFFGPGTRLTVL.

This rearrangement joins TRBV10-3 to TRBJ2-1; D is unclear. This CDR3 contains 12 residues. CDR1 is ENHRY and CDR2 is SYGVKD in the germline V gene. The ends were cut back, 10 bases at V and 8 bases at J, with 15 bases in the middle. The CDR3 sequence: CATMRSNDEQFF. The CDR3 DNA sequence: TGTGCCACCATGCGGTCTAACGATGAGCAGTTCTTC.

This chain connects TRBV11-3 to TRBJ1-1; tentatively, D is TRBD1 (6 bases). The germline CDR1 and CDR2 sequences are SGHNT and YENEEA. Deletions cut 2 bases from V and 6 bases from J, with 10 bases between. This CDR3 has 13 residues. CDR3 sequence: CASSLNRVSEAFF. The CDR3 nucleotides read TGTGCCAGCAGCTTAAACAGGGTTTCTGAAGCTTTCTTT.

The chain carries TRBV12-3 or TRBV12-4 and TRBJ2-5; the D gene is possibly TRBD2 (5 bases). Trimming took 6 bases from V and 4 from J, leaving 12 bases between them. The CDR3 length is 13 residues. The CDR3, as DNA: TGTGCCAGCAGCCTACTAGGTCGAGAGACCCAGTACTTC. Protein: CASSLLGRETQYF.

The V and J genes are TRBV28 and TRBJ2-5; 13 bases line up with TRBD2. The trim removed 8 bases at V and 3 bases at J, leaving 6 bases unmatched. The CDR3 loop spans 15 amino acids. The germline CDR1 and CDR2 sequences are MDHEN and SYDVKM. In DNA form, the CDR3 reads TGTGCCAGCCTATGGGGGACTAGCGGGGAAGAGACCCAGTACTTC. Translation gives CASLWGTSGEETQYF.

This sequence joins TRBV10-2 and TRBJ1-5; no clear D. This CDR3 is built from 14 residues. V lost 2 bases to trimming and J lost 1 base, with 6 bases between them. Germline V gives CDR1 WSHSY, CDR2 SAAADI. CDR3 DNA sequence: TGCGCCAGCAGTGAGGGACTCAGCAATCAGCCCCAGCATTTT. Its translation: CASSEGLSNQPQHF.

This clone appeared a single time. The chain links TRBV15 to TRBJ1-5; D is possibly TRBD1 (6 bases). Trimming shortened V by 3 bases and J by 6 bases, and 24 bases separated the two germline ends. Per the germline V gene, CDR1 is LNHNV and CDR2 is YYDKDF (reference sequence). CDR3 length: 18 amino acids. The CDR3 loop is CATSRTLVGAPLGQPQHF. Here the CDR3 DNA reads TGTGCCACCAGCAGGACCTTGGTGGGGGCCCCATTAGGTCAGCCCCAGCATTTT.

The V gene is TRBV28, the J gene TRBJ1-5; D is perhaps TRBD1 (6 bases). Germline CDR1 reads MDHEN; CDR2 reads SYDVKM. There are 14 residues in the CDR3. The V and J ends lost 4 bases and 4 bases respectively, with 11 bases between them. This chain's CDR3 is CASSSQGGNQPQHF. CDR3 nucleotide sequence: TGTGCCAGCAGTTCACAGGGTGGTAATCAGCCCCAGCATTTT. Full variable domain (outside the CDR3, taken from reference TRBV28 and TRBJ1-5): DVKVTQSSRYLVKRTGEKVFLECVQDMDHENMFWYRQDPGLGLRLIYFSYDVKMKEKGDIPEGYSVSREKKERFSLILESASTNQTSMYLCASSSQGGNQPQHFGDGTRLSIL.

The rearrangement links TRBV2 to TRBJ2-1; D remains unclear. The CDR3 is 11 amino acids. The V gene lost 8 bases and the J gene lost 9 bases, with 11 bases spanning the gap. Germline CDR1 reads SNHLY; CDR2 reads FYNNEI. CDR3 sequence (DNA): TGTGCCAGCGGGTGGGCTGGTGAGCAGTTCTTC. Translated, it gives CASGWAGEQFF.

The chain links TRBV11-2 to TRBJ1-1, with D hard to call. Trimming stripped 2 bases from V and 5 bases from J, with 9 bases between. CDR1 and CDR2 from the germline V gene are SGHAT and FQNNGV. CDR3 length: 13 residues. The CDR3 DNA is TGTGCCAGCAGCTTAAAAATCGGGACTGAAGCTTTCTTT. Residues: CASSLKIGTEAFF.

The count of this clone is one. The gene calls are TRBV12-3 or TRBV12-4 and TRBJ2-1, with D perhaps matching TRBD1 (6 bases). V was pared by 5 bases and J by 2 bases, with 7 bases between. The CDR3 length is 13 residues. In nucleotides, the CDR3 is TGTGCCAGCAGTAGGACAGCCTACAATGAGCAGTTCTTC. It specifies CASSRTAYNEQFF.

This clone came up once. The chain joins TRBV7-3 to TRBJ2-1; maybe TRBD2 (5 bases). Looked up from germline, CDR1 is SGHTA and CDR2 is FQGTGA. This CDR3 comprises 13 residues. V dropped 5 bases and J dropped 4 bases, with 9 bases sitting between them. The CDR3 sequence: CASSAGVYNEQFF. In DNA, the CDR3 is TGTGCCAGCAGCGCCGGGGTGTACAATGAGCAGTTCTTC.

The CDR3 region has the DNA TGTGCCGGCAGGGGATCTAACTATGGCTACACCTTC. Protein sequence: CAGRGSNYGYTF. The V gene is TRBV10-3, the J gene TRBJ1-2, with D perhaps matching TRBD1 (6 bases). Between the trimmed V and J ends, which lost 11 bases and 0 bases, there was a span of 10 bases. The length of the CDR3 is 12 residues. Germline-derived CDR1 and CDR2 are ENHRY and SYGVKD.

V and J are TRBV5-6 and TRBJ1-2; D is undetermined. The CDR3 covers 15 residues. Trimming took 4 bases from V and 4 from J, leaving 17 bases between them. The germline gives CDR1 SGHDT, CDR2 YYEEEE. The CDR3 DNA is TGTGCCAGCAGCCGACTAGAGGTATCCCCCTATGGCTACACCTTC. Protein product: CASSRLEVSPYGYTF.

The chain links TRBV24-1 to TRBJ2-7; possibly TRBD1 for D (5 bases). The germline gives CDR1 KGHDR, CDR2 SFDVKD. V lost 5 bases to trimming and J lost 0 bases, with 13 bases between them. The CDR3 is 15 residues long. Here the CDR3 DNA reads TGTGCCACCAGTGCGTCAGGGCAGGGCTCCTACGAGCAGTACTTC. Protein sequence: CATSASGQGSYEQYF.

The CDR3 protein is CASSFWRATSYEQYF. The CDR3 nucleotides are TGTGCCAGCAGCTTTTGGCGGGCCACCTCCTACGAGCAGTACTTC. The chain joins TRBV5-5 to TRBJ2-7; perhaps TRBD2 as D (5 bases). In germline, CDR1 is SGHKS, CDR2 YYEKEE (reference sequence). This CDR3 spans 15 amino acids. Trimming left V 2 bases short and J 0 bases short, with 12 bases between.

The V call is TRBV2, the J call TRBJ1-5; a weak D match, TRBD1 (6 bases). Germline V CDR1 and CDR2: SNHLY, FYNNEI. This CDR3 comprises 15 residues. V shed 2 bases and J shed 4 bases, with 12 bases lying between them. The CDR3 loop reads CASSESGQRNQPQHF. Written as DNA, the CDR3 is TGTGCCAGCAGTGAAAGTGGACAGAGAAATCAGCCCCAGCATTTT.

V and J are TRBV29-1 and TRBJ2-5; D is perhaps TRBD2 (5 bases). Germline V gene data show CDR1 as SQVTM and CDR2 as ANQGSEA. The CDR3 consists of 12 residues. Trimming took 7 bases from V and 3 from J, leaving 12 bases between them. DNA for the CDR3: TGCAGCGCGGGGTGGGCAGAAGAGACCCAGTACTTC. It specifies CSAGWAEETQYF.

The rearrangement joins TRBV2 to TRBJ2-7; 11 bases match TRBD2. V shed 6 bases, J shed 0 bases, and the junction held 4 bases outside the gene matches. The length of the CDR3 is 15 residues. CDR1 SNHLY and CDR2 FYNNEI come from the germline V gene. CDR3 in DNA: TGTGCCAGCAGATTAGCGGGAGGGGTCTCCTACGAGCAGTACTTC. Translated: CASRLAGGVSYEQYF.

V usage is TRBV7-3 and J usage is TRBJ2-1; weak D call: TRBD2 (6 bases). The CDR3 is made up of 17 amino acids. Trimming took 2 bases from V and 0 from J, leaving 14 bases between them. The germline V gene has CDR1 SGHTA and CDR2 FQGTGA. Here the CDR3 DNA reads TGTGCCAGCAGCTTACAGGGAGGTCCTAGCTCCTACAATGAGCAGTTCTTC. The encoded protein is CASSLQGGPSSYNEQFF.

The V call is TRBV9, the J call TRBJ1-4; TRBD1 is a possible D gene (6 bases). The CDR3 sequence is 15 residues long. Trimming pared 4 bases from V and 3 bases from J, leaving 13 bases between. Germline V gene lookup returns CDR1 SGDLS and CDR2 YYNGEE. CDR3 nucleotide sequence: TGTGCCAGCAGCCCTCGACAGGCCGCTAATGAAAAACTGTTTTTT. Protein: CASSPRQAANEKLFF. The full variable domain, completed using reference TRBV9 and TRBJ1-4, is DSGVTQTPKHLITATGQRVTLRCSPRSGDLSVYWYQQSLDQGLQFLIQYYNGEERAKGNILERFSAQQFPDLHSELNLSSLELGDSALYFCASSPRQAANEKLFFGSGTQLSVL.